The 11 T cell receptor beta chains in this list originate from one sample, sequenced in a study of blood T cell repertoires in COVID-19. Sequencing used immunoSEQ multiplex PCR; TCRdb keeps in-frame clones, though not all of them. The table has almost 200,000 clones, about 82% seen once. Sequencing input: peripheral blood. The receptors shown here come from a man aged 55 to 69 with COVID-19, enrolled during active disease.

The chain recombines TRBV5-1 with TRBJ1-4, with D possibly being TRBD1 (6 bases). Germline V gene sequence: CDR1 SGHRS, CDR2 YFSETQ. V was cut by 1 base and J by 10 bases, with 14 bases left in between. The CDR3 spans 14 residues. CDR3 nucleotides: TGCGCCAGCAGCTTGTCAGTCACGACAGGAAAACTGTTTTTT. Translated: CASSLSVTTGKLFF.

The genes are TRBV27 and TRBJ2-6, with D possibly matching TRBD1 (6 bases). The CDR3 runs to 16 residues. Trimming shortened V by 6 bases and J by 2 bases, and 14 bases separated the two germline ends. CDR1 is MNHEY and CDR2 is SMNVEV in the germline V gene (reference sequence). DNA for the CDR3: TGTGCCAGCAGGCAAATAGAGGGGGCTGGGGCCAACGTCCTGACTTTC. It codes for CASRQIEGAGANVLTF.

The chain couples TRBV11-2 to TRBJ2-1, with D perhaps TRBD1 (6 bases). The CDR3 contains 15 residues. From germline, CDR1 is SGHAT and CDR2 FQNNGV. With 1 base removed from V and 0 bases from J, the gap between germline ends came to 7 bases. The CDR3 region has the DNA TGTGCCAGCAGCTTAGGGGGGCTCTCCTACAATGAGCAGTTCTTC. It specifies CASSLGGLSYNEQFF.

J is TRBJ2-3 and V is TRBV10-3, with TRBD1 identical over 8 bases. V dropped 5 bases and J dropped 4; count of bases not matched to a gene: 8. The CDR3 is 15 amino acids. Germline values: CDR1 ENHRY, CDR2 SYGVKD. CDR3 bases: TGTGCCATCAGTCCAGCCGGGACAGGACCAGATACGCAGTATTTT. Translation: CAISPAGTGPDTQYF.

The chain couples TRBV3-1 (or the pseudogene TRBV3-2) to TRBJ2-5; D may be TRBD1 (5 bases). The CDR3 extends over 16 amino acids. Germline CDR1 reads LGHDT; CDR2 reads YNNKEL (reference sequence). V lost 0 bases, J lost 4 bases, and 15 bases lay in between. The CDR3 spells CASSQDPTDAGETQYF. CDR3 sequence (DNA): TGTGCCAGCAGCCAAGACCCGACAGACGCTGGAGAGACCCAGTACTTC.

This clone occurred a few times. Here the CDR3 reads CATSDPRSSARSYEQYF. The CDR3 coding sequence is TGTGCCACCAGTGACCCACGCTCTAGCGCACGCTCCTACGAGCAGTACTTC. The rearrangement uses TRBV24-1 and TRBJ2-7; D might be TRBD2 (6 bases). The CDR3 length is 17 residues. The germline V gene encodes CDR1 KGHDR and CDR2 SFDVKD. V was pared by 4 bases and J by 0 bases, with 18 bases between.

This chain uses TRBV7-2 with TRBJ1-2, with 8 bases aligning to TRBD1. The CDR3 consists of 16 residues. Looked up from germline, CDR1 is SGHTA and CDR2 is FQGNSA. After removal of 5 bases from V and 5 bases from J, the junction contained 13 bases not matched to a gene. CDR3 amino acids: CASSALVGQGDYGYTF. The CDR3, as DNA: TGTGCCAGCAGCGCATTAGTTGGACAGGGAGATTATGGCTACACCTTC.

The chain carries TRBV11-2 and TRBJ1-1; D not certain. This CDR3 is 15 amino acids long. CDR1 and CDR2 (germline): SGHAT, FQNNGV. V was shortened by 0 bases and J by 0 bases, with 8 bases between the two germline ends. The CDR3 sequence: CASSLDPSLNTEAFF. The CDR3 DNA is TGTGCCAGCAGCTTAGACCCCAGTTTGAACACTGAAGCTTTCTTT.

The chain joins TRBV29-1 to TRBJ1-2, with D perhaps matching TRBD1 (5 bases). This CDR3 has 14 amino acids. With 4 bases removed from V and 2 bases from J, the gap between germline ends came to 14 bases. Germline CDR1 is SQVTM and CDR2 is ANQGSEA. The CDR3 loop reads CSVGSWAGNYGYTF. DNA for the CDR3: TGCAGCGTTGGAAGTTGGGCAGGGAACTATGGCTACACCTTC.

The gene calls are TRBV7-2 and TRBJ1-6; 7 positions agree with TRBD1. The germline gives CDR1 SGHTA, CDR2 FQGNSA. The CDR3 covers 16 residues. V was clipped by 6 bases and J by 7 bases; unmatched bases: 12. The CDR3 nucleotides read TGTGCCAGCAGATCAAGCGGGGGCAGGGGGAATTCACCCCTCCACTTT. Amino acids: CASRSSGGRGNSPLHF. Full variable domain (rest looked up from reference TRBV7-2 and TRBJ1-6): GAGVSQSPSNKVTEKGKDVELRCDPISGHTALYWYRQSLGQGLEFLIYFQGNSAPDKSGLPSDRFSAERTGGSVSTLTIQRTQQEDSAVYLCASRSSGGRGNSPLHFGNGTRLTVT.

This chain links TRBV6-1 with TRBJ1-2, with TRBD1 identical over 9 bases. There are 13 residues in the CDR3. Looked up from germline, CDR1 is MNHNS and CDR2 is SASEGT. V shed 4 bases and J 8 bases; nucleotides not matched to a gene: 5. The CDR3 DNA follows: TGTGCCAGCAGTGCGAGGACAGGGGAAGGCTACACCTTC. Its protein is CASSARTGEGYTF.